The clone carrying this T cell receptor (beta chain) has only one observation. No antigen is known for it. Autoimmune disease history or systemic immunosuppression excluded patients. J was trimmed by 3 bases and V by 5 bases; bases with no gene match: 13. Germline CDR1 reads LNHDA; CDR2 reads SQIVND (reference sequence). The CDR3 consists of 17 residues. Sequencing used immunoSEQ multiplex PCR; TCRdb keeps in-frame clones, though not all of them. This table holds approximately 70,000 clones, around 94% found once. This entry comes from a study of OX40 agonist ivuxolimab in advanced cancers. About the study: Of the patients, three showed partial responses, one with hepatocellular carcinoma and two with cutaneous melanoma. The study, taken as a whole, reports: On average, CD8+ T cells showed a greater number of expanded clones than CD4+.

V usage is TRBV19 and J usage is TRBJ2-3; TRBD2 matches 8 bases. The source material was CD4+ or CD8+ T cells sorted from blood, sampled in a trial of the OX40 agonist ivuxolimab. The origin of this receptor is an adult with an advanced solid tumor such as melanoma, head and neck, liver or kidney cancer. CDR3 nucleotides: TGTGCCAGTAGTGTGTTCTCGCTAGCGGGCGGAACAGATACGCAGTATTTT. Its translation is CASSVFSLAGGTDTQYF.